This TCR beta chain was sequenced in a study of CD8 T cells in Susac syndrome. TCR beta sequencing was performed on blood CD8+ and CD4+ T cells. TEMRA cells were FACS-enriched, while CD8+ and CD4+ T cells were negatively isolated. Findings and limits, study-wide: The relatively small number of individuals in the TCR sequencing and HLA analysis was acknowledged by the study.

With regard to this clonotype: Its antigen is as yet unknown.

V was pared by 5 bases and J by 6 bases, with 17 bases of the junction left unmatched. This CDR3 has 17 residues. Germline V lookup: CDR1 GTSNPN, CDR2 SVGIG (reference sequence). Random hexamers were used to reverse transcribe 0.5 to 1 ug of RNA. Amplification of TCR beta CDR3 by immunoSEQ multiplex PCR spanned 54 Vbeta and 13 Jbeta. TCRdb redid the calling of the immunoSEQ multiplex PCR reads with MiXCR, one entry per CDR3 protein. The sample includes about 290,000 distinct CDR3 sequences, 70% to 90% seen only once; the top ten take around 0.21%. The material sequenced was CD8+ T cells from PBMCs. This receptor was identified in a human donor with multiple sclerosis. The rearrangement joins TRBV30 to TRBJ1-2, with TRBD1 matching over 11 bases. CDR3 sequence reads: CAWDPVGQGAISDGYTF. The CDR3 bases are TGTGCCTGGGACCCCGTTGGACAGGGGGCAATCTCCGATGGCTACACCTTC. Variable domain in full (rest from reference TRBV30 and TRBJ1-2): SQTIHQWPATLVQPVGSPLSLECTVEGTSNPNLYWYRQAAGRGLQLLFYSVGIGQISSEVPQNLSASRPQDRQFILSSKKLLLSDSGFYLCAWDPVGQGAISDGYTFGSGTRLTVV.